This T cell receptor beta chain appears in the sequencing data of a study of cytomegalovirus exposure and HLA in healthy donors. Findings and limits, study-wide: What a later analysis reportedly showed was that an Asian-associated ancestry cluster had fewer N-insertions than the roughly 700-donor mean. There were 160 or so TCR beta chains listed as cytomegalovirus-associated. Exclusion applied to some V segments, including TRBV6-2 and TRBV6-3, as they were indistinguishable.

The CDR3 is made up of 15 amino acids. Germline-derived CDR1 and CDR2 are MDHEN and SYDVKM. The J segment lost 1 base and the V segment lost 5 bases, leaving 5 bases of the junction unmatched. Remarks on this clone: Its antigen is as yet unknown.

In the PCR, 60 Vbeta and 13 Jbeta primers were used. As originally analysed: In a later analysis, 80 million or so unique TCR beta chains included roughly 11 million shared by two or more donors. Data came from immunoSEQ multiplex PCR; TCRdb stores just in-frame clones and leaves some out. The D gene and trimming were derived from the DNA, and the V and J assignments and clone size from that table. Recorded for this sample: more than 95,000 clones. Material for sequencing was PBMCs. The rearrangement joins TRBV28 to TRBJ2-3; 8 nucleotides align to TRBD1. The clonotype originates from a man aged 25-45 years in good health and CMV-seronegative. The CDR3 DNA is TGTGCCAGCAGTCGTCAGACAGGGGGCACAGATACGCAGTATTTT. This codes for CASSRQTGGTDTQYF.